The 28 T cell receptor beta chains given below trace back to one sample, sequenced in a study of graft-versus-host responses after intestinal transplantation. Irradiated, violet-dye-labeled stimulators (roughly 200,000) were plated alongside roughly 200,000 CFSE-labeled responders. TCRdb keeps only in-frame clones here, not all; method: immunoSEQ multiplex PCR. The sample holds about 14,000 clones, 30% to 40% seen once. The material sequenced was alloreactive CD8+ T cells from a mixed lymphocyte reaction culture, taken before intestinal transplant. The subset here: CFSE-low proliferating T cells sorted from approximately 6-day pre-transplant mixed lymphocyte reaction (GvH or HvG direction). These receptors were collected from a human patient who received an intestinal transplant.

The chain has TRBV4-1 and TRBJ1-1; 8 nucleotides agree with TRBD1. Germline lookup yields CDR1 MGHRA and CDR2 YSYEKL. The V and J ends lost 3 bases and 5 bases, in that order; junction bases with no gene match: 8. This CDR3 spans 15 amino acids. The CDR3 is CASSHLGQGLTEAFF. In DNA, the CDR3 is TGCGCCAGCAGCCATCTCGGACAGGGTTTAACTGAAGCTTTCTTT.

There are a few counts of this clone. The rearrangement uses TRBV7-2 and TRBJ2-4; D is possibly TRBD2 (6 bases). Germline CDR1 is SGHTA and CDR2 is FQGNSA. V gave up 5 bases and J gave up 8 bases, with 13 bases separating them. The CDR3 runs 13 residues. The CDR3 region has the DNA TGTGCCAGCAGCCGCTGGGGAGGAGACATTCAGTACTTC. It yields the protein CASSRWGGDIQYF. Together with reference TRBV7-2 and TRBJ2-4, the CDR3 gives the full variable domain: GAGVSQSPSNKVTEKGKDVELRCDPISGHTALYWYRQSLGQGLEFLIYFQGNSAPDKSGLPSDRFSAERTGGSVSTLTIQRTQQEDSAVYLCASSRWGGDIQYFGAGTRLSVL.

The chain links TRBV9 to TRBJ2-7; 7 bases map to TRBD1. Trimming at V came to 4 bases and at J to 3 bases, leaving 7 bases not matched to a gene. Germline-derived CDR1 and CDR2 are SGDLS and YYNGEE. The CDR3 sequence is 14 residues long. Here the CDR3 reads CASSPSGTVYEQYF. DNA for the CDR3: TGTGCCAGCAGCCCCTCCGGGACAGTCTACGAGCAGTACTTC.

This clone has only a few counts. The V call is TRBV10-3, the J call TRBJ2-7; D remains unclear. The CDR3 is made up of 14 amino acids. Germline-derived CDR1 and CDR2 are ENHRY and SYGVKD. V was cut by 6 bases and J by 2 bases, with 14 bases left in between. The DNA for the CDR3 is TGTGCCATCAGGAGAGACACCCCCACCTACGAGCAGTACTTC. It yields the protein CAIRRDTPTYEQYF.

This sequence joins TRBV4-3 and TRBJ1-1; the D gene is possibly TRBD1 (6 bases). CDR3 length: 17 residues. The V and J ends lost 0 bases and 5 bases respectively, with 19 bases between them. Per germline, CDR1 LGHNA and CDR2 YSLEER. CDR3 in amino acids: CASSQDRGTGLITEAFF. CDR3 nucleotide sequence: TGCGCCAGCAGCCAAGATCGGGGCACAGGGTTAATAACTGAAGCTTTCTTT.

This chain joins TRBV30 and TRBJ1-6; D not resolved. The V end was cut by 0 bases, the J end by 7 bases, with 13 bases between. In germline, CDR1 is GTSNPN, CDR2 SVGIG (reference sequence). The CDR3 consists of 15 residues. DNA for the CDR3: TGTGCCTGGAGTGTACGGTTACCTCCAAATTCACCCCTCCACTTT. Translating gives CAWSVRLPPNSPLHF.

This clone was detected a few times. The rearrangement links TRBV7-9 to TRBJ1-1, with D hard to call. This CDR3 region has 13 residues. Germline V gene data show CDR1 as SEHNR and CDR2 as FQNEAQ (reference sequence). Trimming took off 2 bases at V and 7 bases at J, with 11 bases between the two ends. This CDR3 is CASSLPSYVEAFF. The CDR3 DNA sequence: TGTGCCAGCAGCTTACCTAGTTATGTTGAAGCTTTCTTT.

This clone was observed a handful of times. This chain joins TRBV30 and TRBJ1-1; 7 bases are a match to TRBD1. V shed 6 bases and J 3 bases; nucleotides not matched to a gene: 10. CDR3 length: 14 residues. The germline CDR1 and CDR2 sequences are GTSNPN and SVGIG (reference sequence). In DNA form, the CDR3 reads TGTGCCTGCAACACAGGGGTCGGGTACACTGAAGCTTTCTTT. It codes for CACNTGVGYTEAFF. Full variable domain (outside the CDR3, taken from reference TRBV30 and TRBJ1-1): SQTIHQWPATLVQPVGSPLSLECTVEGTSNPNLYWYRQAAGRGLQLLFYSVGIGQISSEVPQNLSASRPQDRQFILSSKKLLLSDSGFYLCACNTGVGYTEAFFGQGTRLTVV.

This clone was picked up a small number of times. The genes are TRBV11-2 and TRBJ2-7; 8 bases fit TRBD1. The CDR3 has 13 residues. Germline-derived CDR1 and CDR2 are SGHAT and FQNNGV. Trimming at V came to 3 bases and at J to 6 bases, leaving 4 bases not matched to a gene. The CDR3 spells CASSFGQGSEQYF. In DNA form, the CDR3 reads TGTGCCAGCAGCTTCGGACAGGGAAGCGAGCAGTACTTC.

This clone has a handful of counts. V usage is TRBV5-1 and J usage is TRBJ2-7; TRBD2 matches 8 bases. With 0 bases clipped from V and 3 bases from J, the junction kept 5 bases outside the gene matches. The V gene's germline CDR1 is SGHRS and CDR2 YFSETQ. This CDR3 has 15 amino acids. CDR3 protein: CASSLGPAGGYEQYF. The CDR3 DNA reads as TGCGCCAGCAGCTTGGGGCCCGCGGGGGGCTACGAGCAGTACTTC. The full variable domain, completed using reference TRBV5-1 and TRBJ2-7, is KAGVTQTPRYLIKTRGQQVTLSCSPISGHRSVSWYQQTPGQGLQFLFEYFSETQRNKGNFPGRFSGRQFSNSRSEMNVSTLELGDSALYLCASSLGPAGGYEQYFGPGTRLTVT.

This clone has more than one count but fewer than ten. The chain is built from TRBV29-1 and TRBJ1-1; TRBD1 might be the D (5 bases). Germline V gene lookup returns CDR1 SQVTM and CDR2 ANQGSEA. The CDR3 extends over 18 amino acids. V dropped 6 bases and J dropped 4 bases, with 30 bases sitting between them. CDR3 DNA: TGCAGCGTCCCCGGGCCCCACGGCAGGGTAGTTTCGGGCACTGAAGCTTTCTTT. Translating gives CSVPGPHGRVVSGTEAFF. Drawing the rest from reference TRBV29-1 and TRBJ1-1, the complete variable domain is SAVISQKPSRDICQRGTSLTIQCQVDSQVTMMFWYRQQPGQSLTLIATANQGSEATYESGFVIDKFPISRPNLTFSTLTVSNMSPEDSSIYLCSVPGPHGRVVSGTEAFFGQGTRLTVV.

In its sample, this clone was seen a few times. This sequence joins TRBV9 and TRBJ2-1, with TRBD2 matching over 7 bases. V lost 5 bases to trimming and J lost 2 bases; unmatched junction nucleotides: 7. The CDR3 sequence is 15 residues long. Germline V gives CDR1 SGDLS, CDR2 YYNGEE. CDR3 nucleotide sequence: TGTGCCAGCAGTACGGGACTAACCACCTACAATGAGCAGTTCTTC. It is translated as CASSTGLTTYNEQFF.

V and J are TRBV4-1 and TRBJ2-7; D gene unclear. The CDR3 runs 14 residues. Trimming left V 1 base short and J 0 bases short, with 7 bases between. Germline lookup yields CDR1 MGHRA and CDR2 YSYEKL. CDR3 DNA sequence: TGCGCCAGCAGCCAAGGGGTAGCCTCCTACGAGCAGTACTTC. Translating gives CASSQGVASYEQYF.

This chain uses TRBV9 with TRBJ2-7, with D possibly matching TRBD2 (5 bases). V dropped 4 bases and J dropped 0 bases, with 14 bases sitting between them. The CDR3 covers 15 residues. The germline V gene encodes CDR1 SGDLS and CDR2 YYNGEE. The CDR3 nucleotides read TGTGCCAGCAGCCTGACGGACTTCAGCTCCTACGAGCAGTACTTC. It specifies CASSLTDFSSYEQYF.

This chain uses TRBV9 with TRBJ1-6; the match to TRBD1 covers 11 bases. Germline CDR1 SGDLS, CDR2 YYNGEE. The CDR3 runs 20 residues. With 4 bases clipped from V and 0 bases from J, the junction kept 12 bases outside the gene matches. This chain's CDR3 is CASSTLSRDRGSSYNSPLHF. The CDR3 region has the DNA TGTGCCAGCAGCACCCTAAGCCGGGACAGGGGGAGCTCCTATAATTCACCCCTCCACTTT.

This clone was counted between two and nine times. J is TRBJ1-1 and V is TRBV30; weak D call: TRBD1 (6 bases). The CDR3 is made up of 11 amino acids. Trimming left V 1 base short and J 8 bases short, with 8 bases between. CDR1 is GTSNPN and CDR2 is SVGIG in the germline V gene (reference sequence). DNA of the CDR3: TGTGCCTGGAGTGAGCAGGGGGAAGCTTTCTTT. It translates to CAWSEQGEAFF.

This clone is medium-sized (0.01 to 0.1%) within its sample. The chain joins TRBV7-4 to TRBJ1-4; D is possibly TRBD1 (5 bases). CDR3 size: 16 residues. The germline CDR1 and CDR2 sequences are SGHVT and SQSDAQ. The ends were cut back, 4 bases at V and 0 bases at J, with 12 bases in the middle. The chain's CDR3 is CASSWDDSATNEKLFF. CDR3 nucleotides: TGTGCCAGCAGCTGGGATGACAGTGCAACTAATGAAAAACTGTTTTTT.

This clone was counted between two and nine times. The rearrangement joins TRBV27 to TRBJ2-3, with TRBD1 matching over 7 bases. After removal of 5 bases from V and 5 bases from J, the junction contained 10 bases not matched to a gene. Germline V CDR1 and CDR2: MNHEY, SMNVEV (reference sequence). The CDR3 contains 15 residues. CDR3 bases: TGTGCCAGCAGTGGGTTTGGGACAGCGCGAGATACGCAGTATTTT. Translated, it gives CASSGFGTARDTQYF.

This clone was found once. Other DNA sequences in the sample encode the same CDR3. The chain couples TRBV10-3 to TRBJ2-3; TRBD2 matches at 7 bases. V lost 2 bases, J lost 4 bases, and 6 bases stayed unmatched. The CDR3 totals 15 residues. Per germline, CDR1 ENHRY and CDR2 SYGVKD. The chain's CDR3 is CAISEAGAGPDTQYF. The CDR3 DNA reads as TGTGCCATCAGTGAGGCCGGAGCGGGGCCAGATACGCAGTATTTT.

This clone appeared once. The gene calls are TRBV11-2 and TRBJ1-1; D uncertain. Per the germline V gene, CDR1 is SGHAT and CDR2 is FQNNGV. The CDR3 length is 14 residues. Trimming stripped 0 bases from V and 6 bases from J, with 11 bases between. The CDR3 DNA reads as TGTGCCAGCAGCTTAGAGTACGGGAGCGCTGAAGCTTTCTTT. Its translation is CASSLEYGSAEAFF.

The chain couples TRBV30 to TRBJ2-3, with 9 bases that match TRBD2. The germline V gene encodes CDR1 GTSNPN and CDR2 SVGIG (reference sequence). With V trimmed by 0 bases and J by 3 bases, 1 base remained unmatched. The CDR3 has 14 residues. CDR3 sequence (DNA): TGTGCCTGGAGTGTAGCGGGGGGTACAGATACGCAGTATTTT. Protein sequence: CAWSVAGGTDTQYF.

This clone was seen only a few times. The gene calls are TRBV27 and TRBJ1-5; the match to TRBD1 covers 10 bases. V dropped 3 bases and J dropped 4; count of bases not matched to a gene: 3. This CDR3 has 15 residues. The germline gives CDR1 MNHEY, CDR2 SMNVEV (reference sequence). The CDR3 protein is CASSFGTGDNQPQHF. Written as DNA, the CDR3 is TGTGCCAGCAGTTTCGGGACAGGGGATAATCAGCCCCAGCATTTT.

This clone was picked up a small number of times. V usage is TRBV10-3 and J usage is TRBJ1-1; 8 bases align to TRBD1. CDR3 length: 16 residues. Germline V gene data show CDR1 as ENHRY and CDR2 as SYGVKD. With 4 bases clipped from V and 0 bases from J, the junction kept 7 bases outside the gene matches. The CDR3 DNA is TGTGCCATCAGTGCCCCCTCACAGGGGGTGAACACTGAAGCTTTCTTT. Translated, it gives CAISAPSQGVNTEAFF.

V gene TRBV7-2 combines with J gene TRBJ2-1; 8 nucleotides match TRBD1. Germline trimming cut 5 bases from V and 2 bases from J; bases unmatched to any gene: 11. Germline values: CDR1 SGHTA, CDR2 FQGNSA. This CDR3 has 17 residues. The CDR3 coding sequence is TGTGCCAGCAGCCCCTCCCAAGGGACAGGAGCCTACAATGAGCAGTTCTTC. Protein sequence: CASSPSQGTGAYNEQFF.

Worth noting for this clone: At the DNA level, this CDR3 is encoded by other sequences in the same sample as well. V gene TRBV18 combines with J gene TRBJ1-1; D gene uncertain. The CDR3 sequence is 13 residues long. With 2 bases removed from V and 1 base from J, the gap between germline ends came to 5 bases. Germline assignment: CDR1 KGHSH and CDR2 LQKENI. Here the CDR3 DNA reads TGTGCCAGCTCACCAAGAGGGAACACTGAAGCTTTCTTT. Amino acid sequence: CASSPRGNTEAFF.

In this sample, this clone turned up a few times. The chain is built from TRBV4-1 and TRBJ1-6, with TRBD1 as a possible D gene (5 bases). CDR1 and CDR2 (germline): MGHRA, YSYEKL. The CDR3 contains 18 residues. Trimming took off 3 bases at V and 0 bases at J, with 15 bases between the two ends. CDR3 DNA: TGCGCCAGCAGCCACCCACGGGACTCGAGCTCCTATAATTCACCCCTCCACTTT. Translating it yields CASSHPRDSSSYNSPLHF.

The chain recombines TRBV30 with TRBJ1-6; 7 bases line up with TRBD1. The CDR3 has 13 residues. The V and J ends lost 5 bases and 7 bases, in that order; junction bases with no gene match: 5. Germline V CDR1 and CDR2: GTSNPN, SVGIG (reference sequence). CDR3 amino acids: CAWGGQLNSPLHF. CDR3 DNA sequence: TGTGCCTGGGGGGGACAGTTAAATTCACCCCTCCACTTT.

This clone appeared a few times. The V gene is TRBV11-2, the J gene TRBJ1-3; D unclear. The germline CDR1 and CDR2 sequences are SGHAT and FQNNGV. The CDR3 is made up of 11 amino acids. Trimming took 5 bases from V and 7 from J, leaving 6 bases between them. The CDR3 region has the DNA TGTGCCAGCAGCCCGGGTAACACCATATATTTT. Its translation is CASSPGNTIYF.